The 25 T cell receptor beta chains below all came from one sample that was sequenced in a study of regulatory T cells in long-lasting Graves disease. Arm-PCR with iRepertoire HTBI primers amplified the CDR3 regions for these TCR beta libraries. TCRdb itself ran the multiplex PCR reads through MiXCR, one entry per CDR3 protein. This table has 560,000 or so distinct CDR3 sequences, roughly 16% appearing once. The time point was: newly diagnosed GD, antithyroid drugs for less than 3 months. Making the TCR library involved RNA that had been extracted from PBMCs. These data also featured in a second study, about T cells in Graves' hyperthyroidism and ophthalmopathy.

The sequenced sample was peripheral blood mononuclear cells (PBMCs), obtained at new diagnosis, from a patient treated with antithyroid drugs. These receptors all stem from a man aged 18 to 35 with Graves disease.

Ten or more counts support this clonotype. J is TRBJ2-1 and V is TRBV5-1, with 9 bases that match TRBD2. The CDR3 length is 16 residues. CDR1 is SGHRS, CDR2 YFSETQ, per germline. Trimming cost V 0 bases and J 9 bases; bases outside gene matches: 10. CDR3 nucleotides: TGCGCCAGCAGCTTGGCCGGTAGCGGGAGTGAGGGTGAGCAGTTCTTC. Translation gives CASSLAGSGSEGEQFF.

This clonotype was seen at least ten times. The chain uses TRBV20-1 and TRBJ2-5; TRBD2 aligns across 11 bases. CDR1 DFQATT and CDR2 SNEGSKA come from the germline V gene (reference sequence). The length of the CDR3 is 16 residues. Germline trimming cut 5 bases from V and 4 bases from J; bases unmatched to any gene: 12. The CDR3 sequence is CSAEGTSGSPLETQYF. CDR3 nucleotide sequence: TGCAGTGCTGAGGGCACTAGCGGGAGCCCCCTAGAGACCCAGTACTTC.

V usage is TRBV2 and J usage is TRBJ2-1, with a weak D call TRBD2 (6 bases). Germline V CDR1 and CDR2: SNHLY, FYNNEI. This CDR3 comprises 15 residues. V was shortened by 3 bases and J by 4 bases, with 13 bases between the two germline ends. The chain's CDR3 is CASSEGRLVYNEQFF. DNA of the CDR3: TGTGCCAGCAGTGAGGGGAGGTTGGTGTACAATGAGCAGTTCTTC.

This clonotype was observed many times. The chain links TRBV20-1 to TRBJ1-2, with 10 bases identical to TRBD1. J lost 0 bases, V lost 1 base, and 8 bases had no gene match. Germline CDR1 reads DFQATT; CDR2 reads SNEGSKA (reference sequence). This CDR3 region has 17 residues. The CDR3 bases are TGCAGTGCTAGAGTCCCCGGGGGGACAGGGGCTAACTATGGCTACACCTTC. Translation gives CSARVPGGTGANYGYTF.

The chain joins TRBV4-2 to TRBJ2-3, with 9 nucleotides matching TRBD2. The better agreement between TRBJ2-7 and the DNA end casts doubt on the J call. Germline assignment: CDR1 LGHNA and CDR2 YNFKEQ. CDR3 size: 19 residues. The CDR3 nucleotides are TGTGCCAGCAGCCAAGATTTGCGGTCGCCCAGACGACTAGCGGATGAGCAGTACTTC. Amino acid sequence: CASSQDLRSPRRLADEQYF.

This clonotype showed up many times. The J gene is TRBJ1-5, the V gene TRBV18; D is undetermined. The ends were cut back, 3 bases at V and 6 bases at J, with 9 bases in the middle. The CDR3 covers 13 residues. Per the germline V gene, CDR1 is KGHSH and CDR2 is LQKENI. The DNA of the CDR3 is TGTGCCAGCTCACCTTACGAAAGTCAGCCCCAGCATTTT. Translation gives CASSPYESQPQHF.

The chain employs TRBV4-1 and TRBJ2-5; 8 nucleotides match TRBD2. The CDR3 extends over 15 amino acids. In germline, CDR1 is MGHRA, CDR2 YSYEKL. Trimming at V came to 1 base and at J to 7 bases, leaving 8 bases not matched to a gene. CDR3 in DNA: TGCGCCAGCAGCCAAGGTCTAGCGGGCGCCGTGACCCAGTACTTC. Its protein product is CASSQGLAGAVTQYF.

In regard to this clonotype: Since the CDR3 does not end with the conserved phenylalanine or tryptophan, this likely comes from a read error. CDR3: CASSRTGGGQPQHL. The CDR3 bases are TGTGCCAGCAGCCGGACAGGGGGCGGTCAGCCCCAGCATCTT. The rearrangement uses TRBV27 and TRBJ1-5; TRBD1 aligns across 11 bases. The CDR3 has 14 amino acids. The V and J ends lost 6 bases and 6 bases, in that order; junction bases with no gene match: 4. Germline V gives CDR1 MNHEY, CDR2 SMNVEV (reference sequence).

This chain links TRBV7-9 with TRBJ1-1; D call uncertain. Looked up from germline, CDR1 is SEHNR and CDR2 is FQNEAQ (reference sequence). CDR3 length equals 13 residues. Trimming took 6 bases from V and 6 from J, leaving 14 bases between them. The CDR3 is CASRGIVGPEAFF. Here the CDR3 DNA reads TGTGCCAGCAGAGGAATTGTCGGACCTGAAGCTTTCTTT. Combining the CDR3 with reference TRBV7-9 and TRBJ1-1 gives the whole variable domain DTGVSQNPRHKITKRGQNVTFRCDPISEHNRLYWYRQTLGQGPEFLTYFQNEAQLEKSRLLSDRFSAERPKGSFSTLEIQRTEQGDSAMYLCASRGIVGPEAFFGQGTRLTVV.

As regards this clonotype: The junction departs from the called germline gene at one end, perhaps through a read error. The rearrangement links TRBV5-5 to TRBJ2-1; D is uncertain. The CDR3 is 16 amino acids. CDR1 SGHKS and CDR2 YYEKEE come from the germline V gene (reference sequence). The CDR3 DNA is TGCGCCAGCAGCCTCCGGACCTCGAGCTCCTACAATGAGCAGTTCTTC. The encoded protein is CASSLRTSSSYNEQFF.

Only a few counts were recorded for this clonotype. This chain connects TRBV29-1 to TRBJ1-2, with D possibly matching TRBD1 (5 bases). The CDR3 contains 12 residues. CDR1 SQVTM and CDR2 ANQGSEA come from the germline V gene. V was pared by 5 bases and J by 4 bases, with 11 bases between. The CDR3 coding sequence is TGCAGCGTTCGCGAGGGGTCCTATGGCTACACCTTC. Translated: CSVREGSYGYTF.

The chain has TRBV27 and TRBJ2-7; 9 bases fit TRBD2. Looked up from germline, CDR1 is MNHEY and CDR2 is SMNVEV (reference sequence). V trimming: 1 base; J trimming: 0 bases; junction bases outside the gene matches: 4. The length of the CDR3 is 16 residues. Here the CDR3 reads CASSLFSGRPSYEQYF. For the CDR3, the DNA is TGTGCCAGCAGTTTATTCAGCGGGAGGCCCTCCTACGAGCAGTACTTC.

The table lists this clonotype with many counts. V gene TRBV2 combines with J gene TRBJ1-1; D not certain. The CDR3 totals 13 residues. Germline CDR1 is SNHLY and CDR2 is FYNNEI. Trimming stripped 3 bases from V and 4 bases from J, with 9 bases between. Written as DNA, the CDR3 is TGTGCCAGCAGTGAGCCGCCGGTCACTGAAGCTTTCTTT. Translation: CASSEPPVTEAFF.

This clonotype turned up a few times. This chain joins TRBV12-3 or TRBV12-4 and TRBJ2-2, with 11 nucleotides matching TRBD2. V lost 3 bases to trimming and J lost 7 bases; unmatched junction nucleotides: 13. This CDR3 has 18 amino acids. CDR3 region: CASSFASTSGSMDGELFF. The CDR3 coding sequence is TGTGCCAGCAGTTTCGCCTCCACTAGCGGGAGTATGGACGGGGAGCTGTTTTTT.

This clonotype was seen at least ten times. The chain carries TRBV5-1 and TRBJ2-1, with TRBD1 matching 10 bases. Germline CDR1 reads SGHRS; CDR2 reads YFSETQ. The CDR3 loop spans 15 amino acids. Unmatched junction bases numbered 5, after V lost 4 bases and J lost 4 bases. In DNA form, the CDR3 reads TGCGCCAGCAGCGGGGGGACAGGGGAATACAATGAGCAGTTCTTC. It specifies CASSGGTGEYNEQFF.

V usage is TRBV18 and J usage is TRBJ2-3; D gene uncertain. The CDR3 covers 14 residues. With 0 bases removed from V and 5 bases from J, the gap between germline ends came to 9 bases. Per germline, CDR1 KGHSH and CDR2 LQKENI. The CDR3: CASSPPRERDTQYF. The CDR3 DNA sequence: TGTGCCAGCTCACCACCCCGTGAGAGAGATACGCAGTATTTT.

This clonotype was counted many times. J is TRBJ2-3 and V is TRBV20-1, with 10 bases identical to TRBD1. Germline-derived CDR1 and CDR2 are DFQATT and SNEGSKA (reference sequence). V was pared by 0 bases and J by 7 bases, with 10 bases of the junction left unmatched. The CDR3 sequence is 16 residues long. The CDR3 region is CSARDLFDRGHNTQYF. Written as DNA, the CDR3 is TGCAGTGCTAGAGACCTATTCGACAGGGGGCATAATACGCAGTATTTT.

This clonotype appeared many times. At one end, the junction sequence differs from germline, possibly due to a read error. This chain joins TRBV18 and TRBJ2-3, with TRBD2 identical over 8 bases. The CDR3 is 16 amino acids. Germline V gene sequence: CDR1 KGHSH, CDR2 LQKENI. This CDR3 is CASSSPGLGPTDTQYF. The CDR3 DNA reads TGTGCCAGCTCATCACCGGGACTAGGGCCCACGGATACGCAGTATTTT. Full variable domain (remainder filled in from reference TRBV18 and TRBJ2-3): NAGVMQNPRHLVRRRGQEARLRCSPMKGHSHVYWYRQLPEEGLKFMVYLQKENIIDESGMPKERFSAEFPKEGPSILRIQQVVRGDSAAYFCASSSPGLGPTDTQYFGPGTRLTVL.

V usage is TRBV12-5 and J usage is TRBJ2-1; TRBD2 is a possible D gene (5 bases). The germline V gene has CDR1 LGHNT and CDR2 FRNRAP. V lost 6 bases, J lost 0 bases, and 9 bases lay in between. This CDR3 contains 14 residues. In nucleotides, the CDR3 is TGTGCTAGTGGCGAGCGGAGCTCCTACAATGAGCAGTTCTTC. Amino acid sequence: CASGERSSYNEQFF.

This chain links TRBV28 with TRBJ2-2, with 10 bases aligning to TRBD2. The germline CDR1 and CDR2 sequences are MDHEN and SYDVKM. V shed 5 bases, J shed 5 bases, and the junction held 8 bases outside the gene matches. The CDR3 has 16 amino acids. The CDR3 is CASSVPGLALTGELFF. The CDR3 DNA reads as TGTGCCAGCAGTGTACCGGGACTAGCGTTGACCGGGGAGCTGTTTTTT.

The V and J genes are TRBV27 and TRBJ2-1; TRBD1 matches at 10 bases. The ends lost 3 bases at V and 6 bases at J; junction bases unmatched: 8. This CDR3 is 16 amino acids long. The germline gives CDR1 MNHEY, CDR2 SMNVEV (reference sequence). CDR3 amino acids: CASSFDGTGVGNEQFF. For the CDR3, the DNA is TGTGCCAGCAGTTTTGACGGGACAGGGGTAGGCAATGAGCAGTTCTTC.

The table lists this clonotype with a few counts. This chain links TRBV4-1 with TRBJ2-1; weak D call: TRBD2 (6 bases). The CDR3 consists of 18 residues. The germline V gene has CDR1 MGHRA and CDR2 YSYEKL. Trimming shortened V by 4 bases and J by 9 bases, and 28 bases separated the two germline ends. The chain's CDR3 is CASSLHRGPRGTASEQFF. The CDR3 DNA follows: TGCGCCAGCAGCCTACACCGGGGCCCGCGCGGGACGGCGAGTGAGCAGTTCTTC.

CDR3: CAWSVSWGGQGNEQFF. DNA for the CDR3: TGTGCCTGGAGTGTATCGTGGGGAGGGCAAGGCAATGAGCAGTTCTTC. The chain recombines TRBV30 with TRBJ2-1; 7 bases line up with TRBD2. Germline CDR1 GTSNPN, CDR2 SVGIG (reference sequence). With 0 bases clipped from V and 6 bases from J, the junction kept 11 bases outside the gene matches. There are 16 residues in the CDR3. The variable domain in full, with the rest retrieved from reference TRBV30 and TRBJ2-1, is SQTIHQWPATLVQPVGSPLSLECTVEGTSNPNLYWYRQAAGRGLQLLFYSVGIGQISSEVPQNLSASRPQDRQFILSSKKLLLSDSGFYLCAWSVSWGGQGNEQFFGPGTRLTVL.

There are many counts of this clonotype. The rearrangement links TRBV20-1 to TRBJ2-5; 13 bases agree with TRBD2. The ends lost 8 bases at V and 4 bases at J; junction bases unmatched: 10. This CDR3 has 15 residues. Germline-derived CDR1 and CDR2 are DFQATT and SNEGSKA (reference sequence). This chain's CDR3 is CSILAGGLVGETQYF. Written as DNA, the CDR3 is TGCAGTATACTAGCGGGAGGGTTGGTTGGAGAGACCCAGTACTTC.

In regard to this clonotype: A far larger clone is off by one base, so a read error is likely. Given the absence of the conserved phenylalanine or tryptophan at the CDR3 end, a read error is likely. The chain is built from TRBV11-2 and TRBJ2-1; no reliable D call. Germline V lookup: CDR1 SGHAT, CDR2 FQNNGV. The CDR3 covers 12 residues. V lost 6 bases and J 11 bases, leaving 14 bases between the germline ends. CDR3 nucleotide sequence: TGTGCCAGCAGTGTTACGGCAGAGAAGCAGTTCCTC. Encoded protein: CASSVTAEKQFL.